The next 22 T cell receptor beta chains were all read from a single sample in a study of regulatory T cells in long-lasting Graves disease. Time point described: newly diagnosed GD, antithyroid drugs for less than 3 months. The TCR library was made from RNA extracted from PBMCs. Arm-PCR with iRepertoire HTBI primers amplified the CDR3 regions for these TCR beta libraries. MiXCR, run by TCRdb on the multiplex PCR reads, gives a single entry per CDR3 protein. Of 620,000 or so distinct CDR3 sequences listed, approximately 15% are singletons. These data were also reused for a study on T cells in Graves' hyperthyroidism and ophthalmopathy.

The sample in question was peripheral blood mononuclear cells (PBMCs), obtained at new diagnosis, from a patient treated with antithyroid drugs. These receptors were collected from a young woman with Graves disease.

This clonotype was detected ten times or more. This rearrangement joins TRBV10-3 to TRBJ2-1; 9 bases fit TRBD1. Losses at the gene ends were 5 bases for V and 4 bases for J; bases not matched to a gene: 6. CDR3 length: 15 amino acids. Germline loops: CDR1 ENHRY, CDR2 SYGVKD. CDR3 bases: TGTGCCATCAGTTGGGACAGGGAGAGTTACAATGAGCAGTTCTTC. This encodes CAISWDRESYNEQFF.

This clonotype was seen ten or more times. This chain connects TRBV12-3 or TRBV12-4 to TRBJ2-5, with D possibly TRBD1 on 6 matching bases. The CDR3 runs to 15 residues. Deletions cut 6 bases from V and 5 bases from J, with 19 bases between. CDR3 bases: TGTGCCAGCAGACAAACTACAGGGTCGGCGGAGACCCAGTACTTC. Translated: CASRQTTGSAETQYF.

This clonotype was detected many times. CDR3 in amino acids: CAISRQANEAFF. The DNA of the CDR3 is TGTGCCATCAGCCGACAGGCGAATGAAGCTTTCTTT. The chain is built from TRBV10-3 and TRBJ1-1, with D tentatively TRBD1 (6 bases). Trimming took 6 bases from V and 7 from J, leaving 12 bases between them. The CDR3 spans 12 residues. Germline loops: CDR1 ENHRY, CDR2 SYGVKD.

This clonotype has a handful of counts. The CDR3 DNA sequence: TGCAGCGTTGAAGGCACAGATACGCAGTATTTT. It translates to CSVEGTDTQYF. The V and J genes are TRBV29-1 and TRBJ2-3, with D hard to call. The CDR3 contains 11 residues. From germline, CDR1 is SQVTM and CDR2 ANQGSEA. V dropped 1 base and J dropped 1 base, with 0 bases sitting between them.

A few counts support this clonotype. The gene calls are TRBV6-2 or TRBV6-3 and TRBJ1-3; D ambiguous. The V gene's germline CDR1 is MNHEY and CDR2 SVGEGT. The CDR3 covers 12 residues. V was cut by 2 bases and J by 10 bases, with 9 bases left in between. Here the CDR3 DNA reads TGTGCCAGCAGTTACACTGACCCTACCATATATTTT. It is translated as CASSYTDPTIYF.

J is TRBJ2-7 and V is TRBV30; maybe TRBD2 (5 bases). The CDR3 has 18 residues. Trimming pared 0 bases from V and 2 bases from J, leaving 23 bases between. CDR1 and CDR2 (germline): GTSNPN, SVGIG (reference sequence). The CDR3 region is CAWSVPVPWRLEAYEQYF. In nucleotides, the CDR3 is TGTGCCTGGAGTGTACCCGTTCCATGGCGCCTGGAGGCCTACGAGCAGTACTTC.

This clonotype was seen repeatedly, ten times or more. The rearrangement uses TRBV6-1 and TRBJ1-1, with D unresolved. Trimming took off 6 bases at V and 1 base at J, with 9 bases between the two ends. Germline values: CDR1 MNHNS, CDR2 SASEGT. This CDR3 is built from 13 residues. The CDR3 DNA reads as TGTGCCAGCAGGCCCGTGACGAACACTGAAGCTTTCTTT. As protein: CASRPVTNTEAFF.

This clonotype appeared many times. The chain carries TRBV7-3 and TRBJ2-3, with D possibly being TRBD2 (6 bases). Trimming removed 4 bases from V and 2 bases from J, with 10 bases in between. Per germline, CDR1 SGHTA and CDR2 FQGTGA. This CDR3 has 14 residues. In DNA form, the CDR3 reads TGTGCCAGCAGCTCAGGACTACCCACAGATACGCAGTATTTT. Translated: CASSSGLPTDTQYF.

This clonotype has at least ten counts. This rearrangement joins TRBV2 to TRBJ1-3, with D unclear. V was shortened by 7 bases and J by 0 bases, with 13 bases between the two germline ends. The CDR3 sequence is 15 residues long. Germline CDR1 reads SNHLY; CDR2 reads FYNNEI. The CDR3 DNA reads TGTGCCAGCACTCACGACGGGAGCTCTGGAAACACCATATATTTT. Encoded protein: CASTHDGSSGNTIYF.

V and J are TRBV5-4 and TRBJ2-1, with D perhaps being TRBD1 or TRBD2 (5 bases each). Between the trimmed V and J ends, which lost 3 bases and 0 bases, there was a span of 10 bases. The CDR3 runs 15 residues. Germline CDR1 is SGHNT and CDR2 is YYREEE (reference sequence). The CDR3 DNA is TGTGCCAGCAGCTCCAAGGGGAGCTCCTACAATGAGCAGTTCTTC. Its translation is CASSSKGSSYNEQFF.

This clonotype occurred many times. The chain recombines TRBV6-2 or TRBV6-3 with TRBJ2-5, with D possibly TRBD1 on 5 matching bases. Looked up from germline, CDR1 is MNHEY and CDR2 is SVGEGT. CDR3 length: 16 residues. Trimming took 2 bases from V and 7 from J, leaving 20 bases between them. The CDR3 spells CASSYGPQGLGRTQYF. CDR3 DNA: TGTGCCAGCAGTTACGGACCCCAGGGATTGGGTAGGACCCAGTACTTC.

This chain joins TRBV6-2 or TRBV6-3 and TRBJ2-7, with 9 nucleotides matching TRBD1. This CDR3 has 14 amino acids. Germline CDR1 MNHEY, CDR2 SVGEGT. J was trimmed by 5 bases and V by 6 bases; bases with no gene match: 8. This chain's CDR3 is CASRAGTGYNEQYF. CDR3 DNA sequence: TGTGCCAGCAGGGCCGGGACAGGGTACAACGAGCAGTACTTC.

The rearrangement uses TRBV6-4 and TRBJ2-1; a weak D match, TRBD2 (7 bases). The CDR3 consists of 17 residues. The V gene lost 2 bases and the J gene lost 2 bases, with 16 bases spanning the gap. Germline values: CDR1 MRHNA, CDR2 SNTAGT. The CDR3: CASSDPRGGAPYNEQFF. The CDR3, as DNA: TGTGCCAGCAGTGACCCCCGTGGGGGGGCCCCCTACAATGAGCAGTTCTTC.

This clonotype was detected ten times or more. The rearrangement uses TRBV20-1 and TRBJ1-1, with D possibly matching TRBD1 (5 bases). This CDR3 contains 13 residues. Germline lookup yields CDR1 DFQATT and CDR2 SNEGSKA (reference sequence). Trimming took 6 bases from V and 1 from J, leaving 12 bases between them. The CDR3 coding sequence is TGCAGTGCAAATGGGGCATGGAACACTGAAGCTTTCTTT. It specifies CSANGAWNTEAFF.

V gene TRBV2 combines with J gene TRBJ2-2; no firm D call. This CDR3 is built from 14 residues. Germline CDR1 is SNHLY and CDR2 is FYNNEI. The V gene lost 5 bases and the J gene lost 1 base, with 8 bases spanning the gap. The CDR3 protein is CASSTLQNTGELFF. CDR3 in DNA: TGTGCCAGCAGTACACTACAGAACACCGGGGAGCTGTTTTTT.

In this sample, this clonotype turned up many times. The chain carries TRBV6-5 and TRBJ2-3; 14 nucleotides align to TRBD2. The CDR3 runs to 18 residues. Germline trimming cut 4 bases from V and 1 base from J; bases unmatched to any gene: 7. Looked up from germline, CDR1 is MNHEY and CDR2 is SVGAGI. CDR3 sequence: CASSSTSGRAFGTDTQYF. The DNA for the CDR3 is TGTGCCAGCAGTTCGACTAGCGGGAGGGCTTTCGGCACAGATACGCAGTATTTT.

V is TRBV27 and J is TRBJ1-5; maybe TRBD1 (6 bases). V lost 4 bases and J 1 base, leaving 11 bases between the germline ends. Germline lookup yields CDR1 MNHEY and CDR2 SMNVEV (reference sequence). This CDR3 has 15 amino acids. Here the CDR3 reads CASSYGGLSNQPQHF. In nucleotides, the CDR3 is TGTGCCAGCAGTTACGGGGGGCTGAGCAATCAGCCCCAGCATTTT.

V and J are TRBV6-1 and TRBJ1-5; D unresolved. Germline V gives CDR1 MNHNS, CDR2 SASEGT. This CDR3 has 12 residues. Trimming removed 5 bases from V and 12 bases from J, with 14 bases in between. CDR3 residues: CASSTDPPVQHF. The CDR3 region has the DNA TGTGCCAGCAGTACCGACCCTCCGGTCCAGCATTTT.

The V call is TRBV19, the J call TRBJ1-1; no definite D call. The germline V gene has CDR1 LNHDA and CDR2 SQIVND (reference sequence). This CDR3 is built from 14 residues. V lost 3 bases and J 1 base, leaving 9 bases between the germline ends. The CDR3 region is CASSISDGNTEAFF. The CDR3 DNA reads TGTGCCAGTAGTATCTCTGACGGGAACACTGAAGCTTTCTTT.

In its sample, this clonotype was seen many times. CDR3 amino acids: CAWDRGSSNQPQHF. CDR3 in DNA: TGTGCCTGGGACAGGGGATCGAGCAATCAGCCCCAGCATTTT. This chain uses TRBV30 with TRBJ1-5; 8 positions match TRBD1. CDR1 is GTSNPN, CDR2 SVGIG, per germline (reference sequence). The CDR3 totals 14 residues. Trimming cost V 5 bases and J 1 base; bases outside gene matches: 4.

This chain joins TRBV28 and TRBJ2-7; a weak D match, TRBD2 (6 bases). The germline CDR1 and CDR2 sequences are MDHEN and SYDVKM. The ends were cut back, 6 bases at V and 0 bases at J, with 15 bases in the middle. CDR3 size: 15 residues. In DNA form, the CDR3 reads TGTGCCAGCAGGTCCCAGGACGGGAGCTCCTACGAGCAGTACTTC. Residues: CASRSQDGSSYEQYF. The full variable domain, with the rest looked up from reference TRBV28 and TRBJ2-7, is DVKVTQSSRYLVKRTGEKVFLECVQDMDHENMFWYRQDPGLGLRLIYFSYDVKMKEKGDIPEGYSVSREKKERFSLILESASTNQTSMYLCASRSQDGSSYEQYFGPGTRLTVT.

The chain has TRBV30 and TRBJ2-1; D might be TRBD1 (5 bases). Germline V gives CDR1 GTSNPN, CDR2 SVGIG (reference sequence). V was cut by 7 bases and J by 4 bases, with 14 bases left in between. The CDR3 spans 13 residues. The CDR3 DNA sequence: TGTGCCTACTTCGGAGCAGGGTACAATGAGCAGTTCTTC. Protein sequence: CAYFGAGYNEQFF.